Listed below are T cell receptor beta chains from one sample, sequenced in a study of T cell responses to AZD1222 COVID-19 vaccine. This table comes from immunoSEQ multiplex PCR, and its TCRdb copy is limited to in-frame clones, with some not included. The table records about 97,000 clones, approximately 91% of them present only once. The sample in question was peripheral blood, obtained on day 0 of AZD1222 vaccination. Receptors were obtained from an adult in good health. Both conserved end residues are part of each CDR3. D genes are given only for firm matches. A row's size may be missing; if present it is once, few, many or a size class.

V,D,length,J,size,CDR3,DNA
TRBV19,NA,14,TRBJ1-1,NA,CASSIPGMSTEAFF,TGTGCCAGTAGTATTCCGGGTATGTCCACTGAAGCTTTCTTT
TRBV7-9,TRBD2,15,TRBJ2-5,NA,CASSPGRDYKETQYF,TGTGCCAGCAGCCCTGGTCGGGACTACAAGGAGACCCAGTACTTC
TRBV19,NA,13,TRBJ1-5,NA,CASSLLTDQPQHF,TGTGCCAGTAGCCTATTAACAGATCAGCCCCAGCATTTT
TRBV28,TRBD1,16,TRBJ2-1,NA,CASSLWGQGDSNEQFF,TGTGCCAGCAGTTTATGGGGACAGGGGGATAGTAATGAGCAGTTCTTC
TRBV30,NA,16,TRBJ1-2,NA,CAWSVRGAPRGYGYTF,TGTGCCTGGAGTGTACGAGGGGCTCCTCGGGGCTATGGCTACACCTTC
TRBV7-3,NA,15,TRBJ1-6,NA,CASRSGPQTNSPLHF,TGTGCCAGCAGGTCCGGGCCTCAGACTAATTCACCCCTCCACTTT
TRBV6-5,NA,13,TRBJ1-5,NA,CASSKDSNQPQHF,TGTGCCAGCAGCAAAGATAGCAATCAGCCCCAGCATTTT
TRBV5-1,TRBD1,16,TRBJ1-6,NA,CASSRDRVSYNSPLHF,TGCGCCAGCAGCAGGGACAGGGTCTCCTATAATTCACCCCTCCACTTT
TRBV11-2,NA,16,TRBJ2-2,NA,CASSFNLGGNTGELFF,TGTGCCAGCAGCTTTAATCTCGGGGGGAACACCGGGGAGCTGTTTTTT
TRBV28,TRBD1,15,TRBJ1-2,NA,CASRSTGTGNYGYTF,TGTGCCTCCCGTAGCACCGGGACAGGGAACTATGGCTACACCTTC
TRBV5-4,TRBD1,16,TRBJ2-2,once,CASSILDRGNTGELFF,TGTGCCAGCAGCATCCTTGACAGGGGCAACACCGGGGAGCTGTTTTTT
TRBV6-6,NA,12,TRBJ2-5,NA,CASSRGQETQYF,TGTGCCAGCAGCCGGGGGCAAGAGACCCAGTACTTC
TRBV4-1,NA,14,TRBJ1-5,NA,CASSPQLNNPLQHF,TGCGCCAGCAGCCCACAGCTCAATAACCCTCTCCAGCATTTT
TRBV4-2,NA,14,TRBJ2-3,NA,CASSHGRGTDTQYF,TGTGCCAGCAGCCACGGCAGGGGAACAGATACGCAGTATTTT
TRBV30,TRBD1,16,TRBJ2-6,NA,CAWTGDRGSGANVLTF,TGTGCCTGGACGGGGGACAGGGGGTCTGGGGCCAACGTCCTGACTTTC
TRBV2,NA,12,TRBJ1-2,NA,CASSEDRLGYTF,TGTGCCAGCAGTGAAGACAGGTTAGGCTACACCTTC
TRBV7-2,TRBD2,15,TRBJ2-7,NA,CASSRTSGGPHEQYF,TGTGCCAGCAGCCGGACTAGCGGGGGGCCCCACGAGCAGTACTTC
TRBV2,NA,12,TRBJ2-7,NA,CASSRGRYEQYF,TGTGCCAGCAGTCGCGGCCGCTACGAGCAGTACTTC
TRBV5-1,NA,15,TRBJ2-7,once,CASSLVGSSSYEQYF,TGCGCCAGCAGCTTGGTAGGGTCCAGTTCCTACGAGCAGTACTTC
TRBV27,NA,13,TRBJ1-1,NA,CASSLWSDHEAFF,TGTGCCAGCAGTTTATGGTCAGACCATGAAGCTTTCTTT
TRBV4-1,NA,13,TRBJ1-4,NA,CASRTRGAEKLFF,TGCGCCAGCAGGACGCGGGGTGCGGAAAAACTGTTTTTT
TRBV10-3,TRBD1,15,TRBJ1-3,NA,CAIMEPGGSGNTIYF,TGTGCCATCATGGAGCCAGGGGGCTCAGGAAACACCATATATTTT
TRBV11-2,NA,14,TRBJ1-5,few,CASSLGTGGQPQHF,TGTGCCAGCAGCTTAGGGACCGGTGGGCAGCCCCAGCATTTT
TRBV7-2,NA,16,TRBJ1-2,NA,CASSLGVALANRGYTF,TGTGCCAGCAGCTTAGGGGTGGCCCTGGCCAATCGGGGCTACACCTTC
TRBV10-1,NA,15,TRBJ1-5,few,CASSDGGLNNQPQHF,TGCGCCAGCAGTGATGGCGGACTGAACAATCAGCCCCAGCATTTT
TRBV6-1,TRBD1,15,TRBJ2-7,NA,CASSDRTGSPYEQYF,TGTGCCAGCAGTGATAGGACAGGGAGTCCCTACGAGCAGTACTTC
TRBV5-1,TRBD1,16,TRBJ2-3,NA,CASSLAADRGGDTQYF,TGCGCCAGCAGCTTGGCCGCAGACAGGGGTGGGGATACGCAGTATTTT
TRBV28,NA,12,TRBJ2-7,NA,CASSTPYYEQYF,TGTGCCAGCAGTACACCTTACTACGAGCAGTACTTC